This is a list of T cell receptor beta chains from one sample in a study of T cells after yellow fever vaccination. From the 5' RACE reads, TCRdb called clonotypes with MiXCR, one entry per CDR3 protein. The table has approximately 450,000 distinct CDR3 sequences, around 20% seen once. Sequencing was performed on PBMCs, taken before the yellow fever booster vaccination. The receptors come from a man between 18 and 29 years old who received the YFV17D yellow fever vaccine. Each CDR3 is given with its conserved first and last residue. D genes are given only for firm matches. Clone size is shown for a subset of rows, as once, few, many or a class of expanded clone.

J gene: TRBJ2-3; D gene: TRBD2; clone size: -; V gene: TRBV6-6; CDR3 protein: CASSYSELAGGRVDTQYF; CDR3 DNA: TGTGCCAGCAGTTACTCGGAACTAGCGGGGGGCCGTGTAGATACGCAGTATTTT
J gene: TRBJ1-2; D gene: -; clone size: -; V gene: TRBV5-1; CDR3 protein: CASSLDVARGYTF; CDR3 DNA: TGCGCCAGCAGCTTGGATGTTGCCAGAGGCTACACCTTC
J gene: TRBJ2-1; D gene: TRBD2; clone size: few; V gene: TRBV7-8; CDR3 protein: CASSLHLPGTSGATSYNEQFF; CDR3 DNA: TGTGCCAGCAGCCTCCACCTCCCCGGGACTAGCGGGGCTACCTCCTACAATGAGCAGTTCTTC
J gene: TRBJ2-5; D gene: TRBD1; clone size: -; V gene: TRBV10-2; CDR3 protein: CACRGGQGAETQYF; CDR3 DNA: TGCGCTTGCAGGGGAGGACAGGGGGCCGAGACCCAGTACTTC
J gene: TRBJ1-1; D gene: -; clone size: -; V gene: TRBV6-6; CDR3 protein: CASIPAPLGTEAFF; CDR3 DNA: TGTGCCAGCATCCCGGCCCCCTTGGGCACTGAAGCTTTCTTT
J gene: TRBJ2-4; D gene: -; clone size: -; V gene: TRBV20-1; CDR3 protein: CRIAELGISKNIQYF; CDR3 DNA: TGCAGGATCGCGGAACTCGGAATATCCAAAAACATTCAGTACTTC
J gene: TRBJ1-2; D gene: -; clone size: few; V gene: TRBV15; CDR3 protein: CATSGQWGSNTF; CDR3 DNA: TGTGCCACCAGCGGTCAATGGGGGTCAAACACCTTC
J gene: TRBJ2-3; D gene: -; clone size: -; V gene: TRBV20-1; CDR3 protein: CSASGGGRTNTQYF; CDR3 DNA: TGCAGTGCTAGCGGGGGCGGTCGCACGAATACGCAGTATTTT
J gene: TRBJ1-1; D gene: TRBD1; clone size: few; V gene: TRBV29-1; CDR3 protein: CSVEGQHGTEAFF; CDR3 DNA: TGCAGCGTTGAGGGACAGCACGGCACTGAAGCTTTCTTT
J gene: TRBJ2-1; D gene: -; clone size: -; V gene: TRBV11-3; CDR3 protein: CASSLGLNTVGDEQFF; CDR3 DNA: TGTGCCAGCAGCTTAGGTCTAAACACAGTGGGCGATGAGCAGTTCTTC
J gene: TRBJ2-3; D gene: -; clone size: -; V gene: TRBV4-3; CDR3 protein: CASSQDDSSSTDTQYF; CDR3 DNA: TGCGCCAGCAGCCAAGACGACAGCTCTAGCACAGATACGCAGTATTTT
J gene: TRBJ2-5; D gene: -; clone size: many; V gene: TRBV29-1; CDR3 protein: CSVGAPQETQYF; CDR3 DNA: TGCAGCGTTGGGGCACCACAAGAGACCCAGTACTTC
J gene: TRBJ2-3; D gene: -; clone size: -; V gene: TRBV29-1; CDR3 protein: CSVEDVRLPGTQYF; CDR3 DNA: TGCAGCGTTGAAGATGTTCGTCTCCCGGGCACGCAGTATTTT
J gene: TRBJ2-7; D gene: -; clone size: few; V gene: TRBV27; CDR3 protein: CASRPGAGPDGQYF; CDR3 DNA: TGTGCCAGCAGACCCGGGGCGGGGCCCGACGGGCAGTACTTC
J gene: TRBJ2-5; D gene: -; clone size: -; V gene: TRBV29-1; CDR3 protein: CSVRGPSGAPETQYF; CDR3 DNA: TGCAGCGTTCGGGGGCCGAGCGGGGCTCCGGAGACCCAGTACTTC
J gene: TRBJ2-3; D gene: -; clone size: few; V gene: TRBV29-1; CDR3 protein: CSVDQATPTDTQYF; CDR3 DNA: TGCAGCGTTGACCAGGCCACCCCCACAGATACGCAGTATTTT
J gene: TRBJ2-1; D gene: -; clone size: -; V gene: TRBV12-3/TRBV12-4; CDR3 protein: CASSSLGDEQFF; CDR3 DNA: TGTGCCAGCAGCTCCCTAGGGGATGAGCAGTTCTTC
J gene: TRBJ1-5; D gene: -; clone size: -; V gene: TRBV6-1; CDR3 protein: CASSLEEGRVGQPQHF; CDR3 DNA: TGTGCCAGCAGTCTCGAGGAAGGGAGGGTCGGACAGCCCCAGCATTTT
J gene: TRBJ1-1; D gene: -; clone size: few; V gene: TRBV7-9; CDR3 protein: CASSHGGSPGPEAFF; CDR3 DNA: TGTGCCAGCAGCCACGGGGGCTCTCCAGGACCTGAAGCTTTCTTT
J gene: TRBJ2-2; D gene: TRBD2; clone size: -; V gene: TRBV7-6; CDR3 protein: CASSYSRGATNTGELFF; CDR3 DNA: TGTGCCAGCAGCTACTCGCGGGGGGCCACGAACACCGGGGAGCTGTTTTTT
J gene: TRBJ1-2; D gene: TRBD1; clone size: many; V gene: TRBV4-3; CDR3 protein: CASSPTGGYGYTF; CDR3 DNA: TGCGCCAGCAGCCCTACAGGGGGCTATGGCTACACCTTC
J gene: TRBJ1-6; D gene: -; clone size: -; V gene: TRBV7-9; CDR3 protein: CASSSLWSPNSPLHF; CDR3 DNA: TGTGCCAGCAGCTCTCTCTGGTCCCCCAATTCACCCCTCCACTTT
J gene: TRBJ2-7; D gene: -; clone size: -; V gene: TRBV12-3/TRBV12-4; CDR3 protein: CASSLGSETFSYEQYF; CDR3 DNA: TGTGCCAGCAGTTTAGGGTCTGAAACATTCTCCTACGAGCAGTACTTC
J gene: TRBJ1-1; D gene: -; clone size: -; V gene: TRBV12-3/TRBV12-4; CDR3 protein: CATYPGQINTEAFF; CDR3 DNA: TGTGCCACCTACCCGGGGCAGATTAACACTGAAGCTTTCTTT
J gene: TRBJ1-1; D gene: -; clone size: -; V gene: TRBV27; CDR3 protein: CASRQGMGAFF; CDR3 DNA: TGTGCCAGCAGGCAGGGTATGGGAGCTTTCTTT
J gene: TRBJ1-1; D gene: -; clone size: -; V gene: TRBV11-1; CDR3 protein: CASSWASEAFF; CDR3 DNA: TGTGCCAGCAGCTGGGCGAGTGAAGCTTTCTTT
J gene: TRBJ1-2; D gene: -; clone size: few; V gene: TRBV24-1; CDR3 protein: CATSDPGFNGYTF; CDR3 DNA: TGTGCCACCAGTGACCCGGGGTTTAATGGCTACACCTTC
J gene: TRBJ2-3; D gene: -; clone size: -; V gene: TRBV7-2; CDR3 protein: CASSNADTQYF; CDR3 DNA: TGTGCCAGCAGCAACGCAGATACGCAGTATTTT
J gene: TRBJ2-1; D gene: TRBD1; clone size: -; V gene: TRBV7-9; CDR3 protein: CASSGDRGYNEQFF; CDR3 DNA: TGTGCCAGCAGCGGGGACAGGGGATATAATGAGCAGTTCTTC
J gene: TRBJ2-7; D gene: TRBD1; clone size: few; V gene: TRBV19; CDR3 protein: CASRRQGDNYEQYF; CDR3 DNA: TGTGCCAGTAGGAGACAGGGGGATAACTACGAGCAGTACTTC
J gene: TRBJ1-1; D gene: -; clone size: -; V gene: TRBV7-9; CDR3 protein: CASSWASAGFPEAFF; CDR3 DNA: TGTGCCAGCAGCTGGGCGTCGGCGGGTTTCCCTGAAGCTTTCTTT
J gene: TRBJ2-2; D gene: -; clone size: -; V gene: TRBV5-1; CDR3 protein: CASSSGEATGELFF; CDR3 DNA: TGCGCCAGCAGCTCAGGGGAGGCCACCGGGGAGCTGTTTTTT